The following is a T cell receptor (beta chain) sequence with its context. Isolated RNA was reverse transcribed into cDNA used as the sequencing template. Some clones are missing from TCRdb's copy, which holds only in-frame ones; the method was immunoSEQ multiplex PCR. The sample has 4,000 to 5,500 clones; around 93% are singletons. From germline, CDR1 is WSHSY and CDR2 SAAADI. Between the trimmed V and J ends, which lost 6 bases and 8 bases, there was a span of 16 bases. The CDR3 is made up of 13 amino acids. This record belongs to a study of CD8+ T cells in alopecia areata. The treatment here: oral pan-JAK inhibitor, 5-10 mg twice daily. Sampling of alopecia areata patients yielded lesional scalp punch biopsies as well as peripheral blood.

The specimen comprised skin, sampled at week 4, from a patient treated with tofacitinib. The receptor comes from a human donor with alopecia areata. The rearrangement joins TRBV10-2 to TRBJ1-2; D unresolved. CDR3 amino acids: CASREGQPGGYTF. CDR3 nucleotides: TGCGCCAGCAGAGAAGGGCAGCCGGGGGGCTACACCTTC.